This TCR beta chain emerged from a study of control samples from healthy donors and cancer patients. Per the germline V gene, CDR1 is LGHDT and CDR2 is YNNKEL (reference sequence). The CDR3 sequence is 16 residues long. V dropped 0 bases and J dropped 0 bases, with 10 bases sitting between them. TCRdb's table, derived via immunoSEQ multiplex PCR, lists solely in-frame clones and lacks some. This sample has around 170,000 clones, with around 90% found just once. This TCR came from a man aged 25-45 years in good health. Sequenced input: blood. V is TRBV3-1 (or the pseudogene TRBV3-2) and J is TRBJ2-3; no clear D gene. The CDR3 loop reads CASSQDPDASTDTQYF. The CDR3 DNA reads as TGTGCCAGCAGCCAAGATCCGGATGCTAGCACAGATACGCAGTATTTT.